Listed below are T cell receptor beta chains from one sample, sequenced in a study of T cells in Graves' hyperthyroidism and ophthalmopathy. One entry per CDR3 protein results from TCRdb running MiXCR on the multiplex PCR reads. This table has a few hundred thousand distinct CDR3 sequences, about 15% appearing once. Sequencing was carried out using blood. The receptors stem from a woman between 25 and 40 years old with Graves' ophthalmopathy. The conserved cysteine and the conserved F or W are not part of the CDR3 here.

V	length	J	CDR3
TRBV3-1	11	TRBJ1-2	ASSPGGARGYT
TRBV7-9	14	TRBJ2-1	ASSLSGTGRVNEQF
TRBV20-1	10	TRBJ2-7	SAASGPYEQY
TRBV20-1	11	TRBJ2-7	SAETPPTAEQY
TRBV20-1	13	TRBJ1-2	SARDRDGIDYGYT
TRBV7-9	15	TRBJ1-1	ASSLEWGIRLNTEAF
TRBV12-3/TRBV12-4	13	TRBJ2-1	ASSPRDSKRNEQF
TRBV28	15	TRBJ1-1	ASSTPMGGIWVPEAF
TRBV20-1	8	TRBJ1-1	SQDDTEAF
TRBV2	12	TRBJ2-3	ASSKADFTDTQY
TRBV28	12	TRBJ2-5	ASSAPTIQETQY
TRBV24-1	14	TRBJ1-5	ATSDTDRGGNQPQH
TRBV27	16	TRBJ2-1	ASLLSIGTSFRYNEQF
TRBV6-1	12	TRBJ1-5	AVKDRVGNQPQH
TRBV7-9	12	TRBJ2-5	AGSSTGLGETQY
TRBV7-2	12	TRBJ1-2	ASAGPLGIYGYT
TRBV7-9	11	TRBJ2-3	ASSLGNGDTQY
TRBV28	13	TRBJ1-2	ASSNQGQGAHGYT
TRBV7-2	15	TRBJ2-7	ASSAGTSGRVAYEQY
TRBV20-1	10	TRBJ2-5	SAGGHQEEQY
TRBV18	11	TRBJ2-5	ASSPPSSKTQY
TRBV12-3/TRBV12-4	12	TRBJ2-3	ASSILAGVETQY